This TCR beta chain was sequenced in a study of blood T cells in healthy people across ages. Study findings and constraints: The long-lived group displayed more naive CD4+ cells, plus higher diversity, than the aged donors did. There was no known CMV status for donors, so expanded clonotype changes were possibly confounded. Older age coincided with a roughly linear decline in TCR beta diversity per million T cells.

Worth noting for this clonotype: Its antigen remains unknown.

Combining a sample-barcoded 5' primer with a J-beta primer mix, a second PCR ran for 7 to 11 cycles. TCRdb reprocessed the 5' RACE reads with MiXCR, giving one entry per CDR3 protein. The table records roughly 800,000 distinct CDR3 sequences, nearly 60% of them present only once. The CDR3 totals 14 residues. Trimming shortened V by 6 bases and J by 1 base, and 10 bases separated the two germline ends. The sequence was obtained from a man aged 25-40 years in good health. The sample was blood. The chain uses TRBV12-3 or TRBV12-4 and TRBJ2-1; the D gene is possibly TRBD1 (5 bases). Here the CDR3 reads CASRQGWSYNEQFF. The CDR3, as DNA: TGTGCCAGCAGGCAGGGTTGGTCCTACAATGAGCAGTTCTTC.